The following is a T cell receptor beta chain sequence with its context. This sample was included in a study of OX40 agonist ivuxolimab in advanced cancers. Looking at the study overall: Three patients responded partially, comprising one with hepatocellular carcinoma and two with cutaneous melanoma.

Systemic immunosuppression or a history of autoimmune disease excluded patients. Clones were sequenced by immunoSEQ multiplex PCR, and TCRdb holds only the in-frame ones, with some missing. Among under 90,000 clones listed, more than 70% were seen once. The TCR was taken from an adult with an advanced solid tumor such as melanoma, head and neck, liver or kidney cancer. Here the sequenced sample was CD4+ or CD8+ T cells sorted from blood, taken in a trial of the OX40 agonist ivuxolimab.

The CDR3 DNA reads as TGTGCCAGCAGCCCCGCGGGGGGAGGGGGGCAGCCCCAGCATTTT. Translation: CASSPAGGGGQPQHF. V gene TRBV7-2 combines with J gene TRBJ1-5; TRBD1 is a possible D gene (6 bases). The CDR3 contains 15 residues. Germline V gene data show CDR1 as SGHTA and CDR2 as FQGNSA. V dropped 5 bases and J dropped 7 bases, with 18 bases sitting between them.